The source of this T cell receptor beta chain is a study of somatic mutations in cytotoxic T cells in rheumatoid arthritis. The study's findings and limits: Relative to age-matched healthy controls, rheumatoid arthritis patients did not differ significantly in CD8+ T-cell clonality.

Here immunoSEQ multiplex PCR was the method, and the copy in TCRdb shows in-frame clones only, minus some. Of around 9,000 clones listed, roughly 70% are singletons. This clone was seen a handful of times. Its target is not known. Trimming pared 5 bases from V and 1 base from J, leaving 9 bases between. Germline V CDR1 and CDR2: SQVTM, ANQGSEA. The CDR3 totals 12 residues. The receptor was derived from an adult with rheumatoid arthritis. The chain is built from TRBV29-1 and TRBJ2-7, with a tentative D call TRBD1 (6 bases). The specimen was CD8+ T cells sorted from blood. CDR3: CSVRDTSYEQYF. CDR3 DNA: TGCAGCGTTAGGGACACTTCCTACGAGCAGTACTTC.